Listed below are T cell receptor beta chains from one sample, sequenced in a study of blood T cells in healthy people across ages. TCRdb processed the 5' RACE reads anew with MiXCR; each CDR3 protein has one entry. The sample carries 1,500,000 or so distinct CDR3 sequences, roughly two fifths recorded once. Specimen: blood. The receptors shown here come from a woman aged 18-29 years in good health. Each CDR3 is given with its conserved first and last residue. Fields, in order: V gene, clone size, J gene, D gene, CDR3 DNA, CDR3 protein. The D gene is left open where the match is weak. The size entry is marked missing in some rows and otherwise reads once, few, many or a size class.

TRBV6-2/TRBV6-3	NA	TRBJ2-5	TRBD2	TGTGCCAGCAGACGGGACTATGACAATGAGCAGTACTTC	CASRRDYDNEQYF
TRBV9	many	TRBJ2-3	TRBD2	TGTGCCAGCAGCACCAGGACTAGCGGGAGTGGCACAGATACGCAGTATTTT	CASSTRTSGSGTDTQYF
TRBV29-1	NA	TRBJ2-1	TRBD2	TGCAGCGTTAAGCCTAGACTAGCCGCAACACCACACAATGAGCAGTTCTTC	CSVKPRLAATPHNEQFF
TRBV20-1	NA	TRBJ2-1	NA	TGCAGCCAGCAGGGAGCCTACAATGAGCAGTTCTTC	CSQQGAYNEQFF
TRBV9	NA	TRBJ1-2	TRBD1	TGTGCCAGCAGCGCAACTAAGACAGGGGGCGCGTGTGGCTACACCTTC	CASSATKTGGACGYTF
TRBV27	NA	TRBJ2-7	TRBD1	TGTGCCAGCAGTTTAAGACAGGGGTATCTGCAGTACTTC	CASSLRQGYLQYF
TRBV29-1	NA	TRBJ1-4	NA	TGCAGCGTTGTCGTCCCGAAGGCGGGTGAAAAACTGTTTTTT	CSVVVPKAGEKLFF
TRBV28	NA	TRBJ1-2	NA	TGTGCCAGCAGACGCACCGGGACGGACTATGGCTACACCTTC	CASRRTGTDYGYTF
TRBV3-1	NA	TRBJ2-1	NA	TGTGCCAGCAGCCAAGTTTTTGGCGGCTCCTACAATGAGCAGTTCTTC	CASSQVFGGSYNEQFF
TRBV24-1	NA	TRBJ2-3	NA	TGTGCCACCAGTGATTTACAGGACTCCACAGATACGCAGTATTTT	CATSDLQDSTDTQYF
TRBV29-1	NA	TRBJ2-3	NA	TGCAGCGTTGAGCTCAGCAGCACAGATACGCAGTATTTT	CSVELSSTDTQYF
TRBV7-9	NA	TRBJ2-1	TRBD1	TGTGCCAGCAGGTGGACAGGGGATAATGAGCAGTTCTTC	CASRWTGDNEQFF
TRBV30	NA	TRBJ1-2	NA	TGTGCCTGGTCGGACAGCTCCTATGGCTACACCTTC	CAWSDSSYGYTF
TRBV7-9	NA	TRBJ1-2	NA	TGTGCCAGCAGCCCTAATGTGGCGGATGGCTACACCTTC	CASSPNVADGYTF
TRBV12-3/TRBV12-4	few	TRBJ2-3	NA	TGTGCCAGCAGCCGAACCCCCGCAGATACGCAGTATTTT	CASSRTPADTQYF
TRBV4-1	few	TRBJ1-4	NA	TGCGCCAGCAGCCAAGAAACAGGGAAGTATGAAAAACTGTTTTTT	CASSQETGKYEKLFF
TRBV7-2	few	TRBJ2-7	NA	TGTGCCAGCAGCGTCCGCGGGGATTCCTACGAGCAGTACTTC	CASSVRGDSYEQYF
TRBV4-3	NA	TRBJ1-4	NA	TGCGCCAGCAGCCAAGATCTACGAGCAACTAATGAAAAACTGTTTTTT	CASSQDLRATNEKLFF
TRBV6-1	NA	TRBJ2-1	TRBD2	TGTGCCAGCAGTGAGTTCCTAGCGGGGACGTACAATGAGCAGTTCTTC	CASSEFLAGTYNEQFF
TRBV4-3	NA	TRBJ1-5	TRBD1	TGCGCCAACAGCCAAGACCCCGCAGGGGGCGACGTTAGCAATCAGCCCCAGCATTTT	CANSQDPAGGDVSNQPQHF
TRBV5-6	few	TRBJ1-2	NA	TGTGCCAGCAGCTCCCAAGATTGGGGCTACACCTTC	CASSSQDWGYTF
TRBV29-1	few	TRBJ2-7	TRBD2	TGCAGCGTGACAACTAGCGGGAGTTTTCGCGAGCAGTACTTC	CSVTTSGSFREQYF
TRBV12-3/TRBV12-4	NA	TRBJ1-1	NA	TGTGCCAGCAGTTTTACCAGTCGTGAAGCTTTCTTT	CASSFTSREAFF
TRBV7-2	few	TRBJ2-7	NA	TGTGCCAGCAGCCTCGGGGGAGCTGCTAACTACGAGCAGTACTTC	CASSLGGAANYEQYF
TRBV20-1	NA	TRBJ2-5	NA	TGCAGTGCTCCCAAGGGGGTGGAGACCCAGTACTTC	CSAPKGVETQYF
TRBV6-2/TRBV6-3	NA	TRBJ2-7	NA	TGTGCCAGCAGTTACGCTGGAGGACAGCGCGAGCAGTACTTC	CASSYAGGQREQYF
TRBV27	NA	TRBJ2-7	TRBD1	TGTGCCAGCAGTTTATTGGGACAGAGCGAGCAGTACTTC	CASSLLGQSEQYF
TRBV4-1	NA	TRBJ2-3	NA	TGCGCCAGCAGCGCTGAAAGCGCACGGCGCACAGATACGCAGTATTTT	CASSAESARRTDTQYF
TRBV7-8	NA	TRBJ2-3	NA	TGTGCCAGCAGCTTAGACAGTAGTCGTTCTGGAGATACGCAGTATTTT	CASSLDSSRSGDTQYF
TRBV29-1	few	TRBJ2-5	NA	TGCAGCGTTAACCAGGGAAGAGAGACCCAGTACTTC	CSVNQGRETQYF
TRBV30	once	TRBJ2-7	NA	TGTGCCGGGAGCGCCAATTACGAGCAGTACTTC	CAGSANYEQYF
TRBV25-1	many	TRBJ1-5	NA	TGTGCCAGCAGTGAAGCGGGGGGCAATCAGCCCCAGCATTTT	CASSEAGGNQPQHF
TRBV7-8	many	TRBJ2-1	NA	TGTGCCAGCAGCCCGGTTGAGCAGTTCTTC	CASSPVEQFF
TRBV2	NA	TRBJ1-1	TRBD1	TGTGCCAGCAGGGGACAGGTCCCCACTGAAGCTTTCTTT	CASRGQVPTEAFF
TRBV7-9	NA	TRBJ2-3	NA	TGTGCCAGCAGCTTAGTTGGGAATACGCAGTATTTT	CASSLVGNTQYF
TRBV6-5	NA	TRBJ2-1	TRBD2	TGTGCCAGCAGGGCAGCCAGCGGGAATAGTTACAATGAGCAGTTCTTC	CASRAASGNSYNEQFF
TRBV30	NA	TRBJ2-4	NA	TGTGCCTGGAGTCGTAAACGGGAGAAGATAGCCAAAAACATTCAGTACTTC	CAWSRKREKIAKNIQYF
TRBV20-1	NA	TRBJ2-1	TRBD2	TGCAGTGCTATAGCGGGGGTCTATGAGCAGTTCTTC	CSAIAGVYEQFF
TRBV7-9	NA	TRBJ2-3	TRBD2	TGTGCCAGCAGCTGGGTCCCGAGCGGGGGCTTTAGCACAGATACGCAGTATTTT	CASSWVPSGGFSTDTQYF
TRBV12-3/TRBV12-4	few	TRBJ1-4	TRBD1	TGTGCCAGCAGTCCCGGACAGGATAATGAAAAACTGTTTTTT	CASSPGQDNEKLFF
TRBV4-3	NA	TRBJ2-1	TRBD2	TGCGCCAGCAGCCAAGATGGGCTAGCGGGGGGACATTACAATGAGCAGTTCTTC	CASSQDGLAGGHYNEQFF
TRBV12-3/TRBV12-4	NA	TRBJ2-2	NA	TGTGCCAGCAGTTATCTCCGGCGGTACACCGGGGAGCTGTTTTTT	CASSYLRRYTGELFF
TRBV18	once	TRBJ2-1	NA	TGTGCCAGCTCACCACCGAAACCCTCCAGTGAGCAGTTCTTC	CASSPPKPSSEQFF
TRBV28	NA	TRBJ2-5	NA	TGTGCCAGCGGACGTCGACCCCGGGTAGGGATCGAGACCCAGTACTTC	CASGRRPRVGIETQYF
TRBV20-1	NA	TRBJ2-4	NA	TGCAGTGCTAGAGATCTTGGGGTGATGGGGATTCGGTACTTC	CSARDLGVMGIRYF
TRBV30	NA	TRBJ1-1	NA	TGTGCCTGGCGGGCAGGGGTAGGTCCGACGAACACTGAAGCTTTCTTT	CAWRAGVGPTNTEAFF
TRBV9	NA	TRBJ1-4	NA	TGTGCCAGCAGCGTACTTCCCGGAGAAAAACTGTTTTTT	CASSVLPGEKLFF
TRBV7-2	many	TRBJ1-5	NA	TGTGCCAGCAGCTTAGTCGGGGGGAATCAGCCCCAGCATTTT	CASSLVGGNQPQHF
TRBV7-2	NA	TRBJ2-7	NA	TGTGCCAGCAGCGCTAGACGGTCTCTCTCTACTAAGGAGCAGTACTTC	CASSARRSLSTKEQYF
TRBV2	NA	TRBJ2-1	NA	TGTGCCGGGGCTTGGGAGGGGGGCGGTTACAATGAGCAGTTCTTC	CAGAWEGGGYNEQFF
TRBV27	NA	TRBJ2-1	TRBD2	TGTGCCAGCACCGCCGGGACTAGCGGGAGTAATGAGCAGTTCTTC	CASTAGTSGSNEQFF